The TCR beta chain under discussion was sequenced for a study of spatial heterogeneity in lung cancer (dated by TCRdb to the late 2010s). Some background on the complete study: More beta-chain than alpha-chain transcripts were consistently detected, likely reflecting higher beta-chain transcript abundance. TCR repertoire features were related to nonsynonymous mutation counts determined by whole-exome sequencing of tumor tissue. In the raw uncorrected reads, each unique combination of TCR and UMI appeared on average more than ten times. At surgery, both alpha and beta chains were TCR-sequenced in around 240 tumor regions, approximately 64 matched nontumor lung samples and 50 to 60 PBMC samples. TCR alpha and beta repertoires were quantitatively compared across multiple tumor regions, matched nontumor lung and blood in non-small cell lung cancer. General conclusions and limits of the study: Additional single-cell paired TCR alpha and beta sequencing was considered necessary to confirm, at a functional level, the hypothesis that regional TCRs recognize regional mutations. Ubiquitous expanded tumor TCRs showed up in blood more often at tumor resection than at routine follow-up.

The CDR3 goes from the cysteine to the phenylalanine over 12 residues. Only the CDR3 DNA stays, 36 bases, in frame from base 1. The germline V gene supplies CDR1 MNHEY and CDR2 SVGAGI. The germline ends are 6 bases apart after V is trimmed by 6 bases and J by 4 bases. Preparation of the library involved 5' RACE. TCRdb names NextSeq 500 as the instrument used. In the TCR library protocol, a unique molecular identifier was attached to each TCR cDNA molecule so that PCR and sequencing errors could be corrected. The authors' pipeline ran thus. TCR identification, UMI-based error correction and CDR3 extraction were all carried out with Decombinator tools. Expanded TCRs were defined as those above a frequency of 2 per 1,000, corresponding to the top 1% of the tumor frequency distribution. Renyi diversity was computed with the R vegan package after each repertoire had been subsampled 100 times to 5,000 TCRs. To build CDR3 similarity networks, amino acid triplet string-kernel similarity was used, and CDR3s were connected when their pairwise similarity was above 0.82. In-frame beta chains were kept once TCRdb had trimmed the public reads at Q25 with fastp and called clones with MiXCR. All rows with the same CDR3 protein become a single entry with the most common DNA and genes. The V and J calls and clone size come from TCRdb's table, not from the authors' own analysis. This sample is represented by around 40,000 distinct CDR3 sequences; roughly 6% of them were singletons. The top ten hold around a tenth of the sample.

Remarks on this clonotype: Its antigen remains undetermined. Nothing much larger sits one base from this clone, and base qualities are not available.

The sample's time point label, in plain terms: sample taken at primary tumor resection. Whole RNA extracted from tumor and nontumor lung tissue, or from cryopreserved PBMC samples, was used for TCR sequencing without cell sorting. The donors were 72 patients from the lung TRACERx cohort who had early-stage, untreated non-small cell lung cancer. Patients were selected for TCR sequencing only if sufficient RNA was available from at least two tumor regions. The chain is assembled from TRBV6-5 and TRBJ2-2, with the D gene uncertain. The origin of this receptor is a male donor with early-stage non-small cell lung cancer. Sequencing used PBMCs, obtained at surgery. CDR3 protein: CASRLFTGELFF. The nucleotides read TGTGCCAGCAGGTTATTCACCGGGGAGCTGTTTTTT.